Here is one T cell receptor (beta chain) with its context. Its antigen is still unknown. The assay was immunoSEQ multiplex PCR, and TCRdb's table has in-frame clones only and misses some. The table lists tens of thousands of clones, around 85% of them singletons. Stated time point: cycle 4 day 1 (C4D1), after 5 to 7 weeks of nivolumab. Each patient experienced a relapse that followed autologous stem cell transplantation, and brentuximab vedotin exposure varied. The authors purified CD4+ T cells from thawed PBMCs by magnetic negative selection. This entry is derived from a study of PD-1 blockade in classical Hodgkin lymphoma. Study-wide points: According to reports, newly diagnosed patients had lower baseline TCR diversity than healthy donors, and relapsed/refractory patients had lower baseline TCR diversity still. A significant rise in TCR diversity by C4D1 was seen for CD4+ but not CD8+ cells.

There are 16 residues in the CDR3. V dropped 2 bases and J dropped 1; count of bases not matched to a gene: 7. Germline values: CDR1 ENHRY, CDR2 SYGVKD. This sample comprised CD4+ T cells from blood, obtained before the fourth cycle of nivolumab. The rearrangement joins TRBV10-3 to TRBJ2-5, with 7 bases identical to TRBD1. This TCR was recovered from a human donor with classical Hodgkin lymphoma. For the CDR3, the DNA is TGTGCCATCAGTGAGACCGGGACAGCAAGCCAAGAGACCCAGTACTTC. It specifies CAISETGTASQETQYF.